This is a list of T cell receptor beta chains from one sample in a study of T cell responses to AZD1222 COVID-19 vaccine. This table comes from immunoSEQ multiplex PCR, and its TCRdb copy is limited to in-frame clones, with some not included. In the table there are 150,000 or so clones, about 92% of which are singletons. The material was peripheral blood, obtained on day 0 of AZD1222 vaccination. These receptors came from an adult in good health. CDR3s include the opening cysteine and the closing phenylalanine or tryptophan. Each record gives: J gene, D gene, clone size, V gene, CDR3 protein, CDR3 DNA. A D gene is named only where the DNA matches it firmly. Clone size is shown for a subset of rows, as once, few, many or a class of expanded clone.

J: TRBJ2-1; D: .; size: once; V: TRBV4-3; CDR3: CASSPSGQESYNEQFF; DNA: TGCGCCAGCAGCCCTTCGGGGCAGGAGTCCTACAATGAGCAGTTCTTC
J: TRBJ1-1; D: .; size: .; V: TRBV11-2; CDR3: CASSVGGLNTEAFF; DNA: TGTGCCAGCAGCGTAGGGGGGTTGAACACTGAAGCTTTCTTT
J: TRBJ1-3; D: .; size: .; V: TRBV19; CDR3: CASSSSGDTIYF; DNA: TGTGCCAGTAGTAGCTCGGGGGACACCATATATTTT
J: TRBJ2-1; D: .; size: .; V: TRBV7-2; CDR3: CASSRWQYNEQFF; DNA: TGTGCCAGTTCGCGGTGGCAATACAATGAGCAGTTCTTC
J: TRBJ2-2; D: TRBD1; size: .; V: TRBV11-3; CDR3: CASSPRGQRELFF; DNA: TGTGCCAGCAGCCCAAGGGGACAGAGAGAGCTGTTTTTT
J: TRBJ2-3; D: .; size: .; V: TRBV10-1; CDR3: CASSDTSTDTQYF; DNA: TGCGCCAGCAGTGACACTTCCACAGATACGCAGTATTTT
J: TRBJ1-1; D: .; size: .; V: TRBV29-1; CDR3: CSVDLRGAYMNTEAFF; DNA: TGCAGCGTTGACCTTAGGGGGGCTTACATGAACACTGAAGCTTTCTTT
J: TRBJ1-6; D: TRBD1; size: .; V: TRBV29-1; CDR3: CSALQGASLHF; DNA: TGCAGCGCCCTTCAGGGGGCCTCCCTCCACTTT
J: TRBJ2-5; D: .; size: .; V: TRBV27; CDR3: CASRGQETQYF; DNA: TGTGCCAGCAGGGGTCAAGAGACCCAGTACTTC
J: TRBJ1-1; D: TRBD1; size: .; V: TRBV6-5; CDR3: CASSSGGGNTEAFF; DNA: TGTGCCAGCAGTTCAGGGGGAGGGAACACTGAAGCTTTCTTT
J: TRBJ1-1; D: .; size: .; V: TRBV19; CDR3: CASSISMGNTEAFF; DNA: TGTGCCAGTAGTATAAGTATGGGGAACACTGAAGCTTTCTTT
J: TRBJ2-5; D: .; size: .; V: TRBV7-8; CDR3: CASSLGPGVSQETQYF; DNA: TGTGCCAGCAGCTTAGGTCCGGGAGTTAGCCAAGAGACCCAGTACTTC
J: TRBJ2-3; D: TRBD2; size: .; V: TRBV10-3; CDR3: CAITGLAGALTDTQYF; DNA: TGTGCCATCACCGGACTAGCGGGGGCCCTCACAGATACGCAGTATTTT
J: TRBJ2-5; D: .; size: .; V: TRBV6-6; CDR3: CASRSPRGLGETQYF; DNA: TGTGCCAGCAGGTCCCCGCGGGGCCTCGGGGAGACCCAGTACTTC
J: TRBJ1-2; D: .; size: .; V: TRBV27; CDR3: CASSHVGGGYGYTF; DNA: TGTGCCAGCAGCCACGTCGGGGGAGGCTATGGCTACACCTTC
J: TRBJ2-2; D: TRBD2; size: .; V: TRBV6-6; CDR3: CASSPGGANTGELFF; DNA: TGTGCCAGCAGTCCCGGGGGGGCGAACACCGGGGAGCTGTTTTTT
J: TRBJ2-7; D: .; size: .; V: TRBV6-1; CDR3: CASSELVGEQYF; DNA: TGTGCCAGCAGTGAACTGGTGGGGGAGCAGTACTTC
J: TRBJ1-2; D: .; size: .; V: TRBV7-3; CDR3: CASSLGQASVYGYTF; DNA: TGTGCCAGCAGCTTAGGCCAGGCCTCGGTCTATGGCTACACCTTC
J: TRBJ2-2; D: TRBD1; size: .; V: TRBV7-3; CDR3: CASSLNPTGTGGTGELFF; DNA: TGTGCCAGCAGCTTAAATCCCACCGGGACAGGGGGCACCGGGGAGCTGTTTTTT
J: TRBJ2-3; D: .; size: once; V: TRBV21-1; CDR3: CATDSTDTQYF; DNA: TGTGCCACCGATAGCACAGATACGCAGTATTTT
J: TRBJ1-5; D: .; size: .; V: TRBV7-3; CDR3: CASSLGGGQPQHF; DNA: TGTGCCAGCAGCCTGGGGGGGGGTCAGCCCCAGCATTTT
J: TRBJ1-2; D: .; size: .; V: TRBV4-2; CDR3: CASSQEGRGNYGYTF; DNA: TGTGCCAGCAGCCAAGAGGGAAGGGGAAACTATGGCTACACCTTC
J: TRBJ1-3; D: TRBD1; size: .; V: TRBV5-4; CDR3: CASSLDGTVSGNTIYF; DNA: TGTGCCAGCAGCTTGGATGGGACAGTCTCTGGAAACACCATATATTTT
J: TRBJ1-4; D: .; size: .; V: TRBV3-1/TRBV3-2; CDR3: CASSPIRESTNEKLFF; DNA: TGTGCCAGCAGCCCAATCAGGGAATCAACTAATGAAAAACTGTTTTTT
J: TRBJ1-1; D: TRBD1; size: .; V: TRBV27; CDR3: CASSLSPDRSDTEAFF; DNA: TGTGCCAGCAGTTTATCGCCGGACAGGTCGGACACTGAAGCTTTCTTT
J: TRBJ2-7; D: TRBD1; size: once; V: TRBV3-1/TRBV3-2; CDR3: CASSRASGQGAEQYF; DNA: TGTGCCAGCAGCCGGGCCTCGGGACAGGGTGCCGAGCAGTACTTC
J: TRBJ1-3; D: .; size: few; V: TRBV4-2; CDR3: CASSRAKDGNTIYF; DNA: TGTGCCAGCAGCAGGGCTAAAGACGGAAACACCATATATTTT
J: TRBJ2-1; D: TRBD1; size: .; V: TRBV30; CDR3: CAFRDRLNEQFF; DNA: TGTGCCTTCCGGGACAGGTTGAATGAGCAGTTCTTC
J: TRBJ2-7; D: .; size: .; V: TRBV7-2; CDR3: CASSLAGGSGYEQYF; DNA: TGTGCCAGCAGCTTAGCGGGCGGGTCCGGGTACGAGCAGTACTTC
J: TRBJ1-4; D: TRBD1; size: .; V: TRBV2; CDR3: CASIVPTGDEKLFF; DNA: TGTGCCAGCATTGTGCCGACAGGGGATGAAAAACTGTTTTTT
J: TRBJ1-2; D: .; size: once; V: TRBV30; CDR3: CAWNRGIQEGLNYGYTF; DNA: TGTGCCTGGAACCGGGGCATTCAGGAAGGCCTTAACTATGGCTACACCTTC
J: TRBJ1-2; D: TRBD1; size: .; V: TRBV5-1; CDR3: CASSRGQGGGYTF; DNA: TGCGCCAGCAGCCGGGGACAGGGAGGTGGCTACACCTTC
J: TRBJ1-4; D: TRBD1; size: .; V: TRBV27; CDR3: CASSPTRPGQGDEKLFF; DNA: TGTGCCAGCAGCCCAACCCGACCGGGACAGGGGGATGAAAAACTGTTTTTT
J: TRBJ1-1; D: .; size: .; V: TRBV7-9; CDR3: CASSEMGPNTEAFF; DNA: TGTGCCAGCAGCGAGATGGGGCCGAACACTGAAGCTTTCTTT
J: TRBJ2-1; D: TRBD2; size: .; V: TRBV7-2; CDR3: CASSSRTSRLSLNNEQFF; DNA: TGTGCCAGCAGCTCACGGACTAGCAGGCTGTCTCTTAACAATGAGCAGTTCTTC
J: TRBJ2-1; D: .; size: once; V: TRBV10-3; CDR3: CAISSAPADEQFF; DNA: TGTGCCATCAGTTCAGCCCCTGCCGATGAGCAGTTCTTC
J: TRBJ1-2; D: .; size: .; V: TRBV7-2; CDR3: CASSFRQGDGYTF; DNA: TGTGCCAGCAGCTTTAGGCAGGGCGACGGCTACACCTTC
J: TRBJ2-5; D: .; size: .; V: TRBV9; CDR3: CASSVGSLQETQYF; DNA: TGTGCCAGCAGCGTAGGGTCTCTACAAGAGACCCAGTACTTC
J: TRBJ2-1; D: TRBD2; size: .; V: TRBV28; CDR3: CASSLIAGGYNEQFF; DNA: TGTGCCAGCAGTTTAATAGCGGGGGGGTACAATGAGCAGTTCTTC
J: TRBJ1-5; D: .; size: .; V: TRBV28; CDR3: CASSLYPIGSQPQHF; DNA: TGTGCCAGCAGTTTATATCCTATTGGGAGTCAGCCCCAGCATTTT
J: TRBJ2-1; D: .; size: .; V: TRBV7-2; CDR3: CASSFLVNEQFF; DNA: TGTGCCAGCAGCTTTCTCGTGAATGAGCAGTTCTTC
J: TRBJ2-7; D: .; size: .; V: TRBV10-3; CDR3: CATTKGQVGSEQYF; DNA: TGTGCCACCACTAAGGGTCAAGTTGGGTCCGAGCAGTACTTC
J: TRBJ1-1; D: .; size: .; V: TRBV30; CDR3: CAWMGPTEAFF; DNA: TGTGCCTGGATGGGGCCCACCGAAGCTTTCTTT
J: TRBJ1-4; D: .; size: .; V: TRBV28; CDR3: CASRGDITNEKLFF; DNA: TGTGCCAGCAGGGGGGACATTACTAATGAAAAACTGTTTTTT
J: TRBJ1-4; D: .; size: .; V: TRBV6-6; CDR3: CASSYFPKSEKLFF; DNA: TGTGCCAGCAGTTATTTTCCCAAAAGCGAAAAACTGTTTTTT
J: TRBJ2-7; D: .; size: .; V: TRBV5-1; CDR3: CASSLYSVSATYEQYF; DNA: TGCGCCAGCAGCTTGTATTCTGTTAGCGCGACCTACGAGCAGTACTTC
J: TRBJ1-1; D: .; size: .; V: TRBV6-5; CDR3: CAGWLSSVNTEAFF; DNA: TGTGCCGGATGGCTTTCGTCCGTGAACACTGAAGCTTTCTTT
J: TRBJ1-2; D: .; size: .; V: TRBV7-6; CDR3: CASSLTGTKVNNYGYTF; DNA: TGTGCCAGCAGCTTAACCGGGACCAAGGTTAATAACTATGGCTACACCTTC
J: TRBJ1-5; D: .; size: .; V: TRBV18; CDR3: CASSPSNSNQPQHF; DNA: TGTGCCAGCTCACCATCGAATAGCAATCAGCCCCAGCATTTT